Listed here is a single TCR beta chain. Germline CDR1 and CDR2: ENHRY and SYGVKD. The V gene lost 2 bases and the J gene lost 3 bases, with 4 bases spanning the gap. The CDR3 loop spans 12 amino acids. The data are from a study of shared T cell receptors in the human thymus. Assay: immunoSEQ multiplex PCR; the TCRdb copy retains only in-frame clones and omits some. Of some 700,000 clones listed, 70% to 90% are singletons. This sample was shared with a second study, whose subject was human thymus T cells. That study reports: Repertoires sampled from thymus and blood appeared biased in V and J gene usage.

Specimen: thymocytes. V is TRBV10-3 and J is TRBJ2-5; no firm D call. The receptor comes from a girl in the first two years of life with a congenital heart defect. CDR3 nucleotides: TGTGCCATCAGTGAGACGGAAGAGACCCAGTACTTC. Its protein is CAISETEETQYF.